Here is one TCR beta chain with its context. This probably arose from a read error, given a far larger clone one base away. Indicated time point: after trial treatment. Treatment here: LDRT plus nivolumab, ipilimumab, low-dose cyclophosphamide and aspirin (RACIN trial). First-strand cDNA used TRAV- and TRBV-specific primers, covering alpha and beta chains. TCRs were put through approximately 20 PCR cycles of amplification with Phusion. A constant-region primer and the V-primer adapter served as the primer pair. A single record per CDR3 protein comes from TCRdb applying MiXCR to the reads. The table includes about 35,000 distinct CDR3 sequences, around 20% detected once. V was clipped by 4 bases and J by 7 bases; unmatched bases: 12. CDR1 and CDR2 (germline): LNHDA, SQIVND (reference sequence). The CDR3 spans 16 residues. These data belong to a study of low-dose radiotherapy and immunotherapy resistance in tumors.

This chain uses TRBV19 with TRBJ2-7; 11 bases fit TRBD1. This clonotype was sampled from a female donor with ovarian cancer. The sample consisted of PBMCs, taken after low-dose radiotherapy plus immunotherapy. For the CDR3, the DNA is TGTGCCAGTAGTAAGGGGACAGGGGGATCCTACAATGAGCAGTACTTC. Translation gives CASSKGTGGSYNEQYF.